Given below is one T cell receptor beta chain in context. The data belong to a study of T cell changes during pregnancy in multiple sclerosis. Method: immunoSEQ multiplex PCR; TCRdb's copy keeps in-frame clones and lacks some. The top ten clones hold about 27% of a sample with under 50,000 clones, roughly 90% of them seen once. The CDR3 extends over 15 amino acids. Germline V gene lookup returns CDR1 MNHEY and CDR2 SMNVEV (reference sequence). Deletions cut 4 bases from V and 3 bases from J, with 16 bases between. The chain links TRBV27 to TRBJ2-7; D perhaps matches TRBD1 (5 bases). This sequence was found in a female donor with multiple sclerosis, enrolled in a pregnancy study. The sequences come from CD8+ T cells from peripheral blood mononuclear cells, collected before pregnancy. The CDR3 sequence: CASSSPTRDGYEQYF. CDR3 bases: TGTGCCAGCAGTTCGCCCACCAGGGATGGCTACGAGCAGTACTTC.